This T cell receptor (beta chain) stems from a study of OX40 agonist ivuxolimab in advanced cancers. Study-wide background: Clinicians treated patients with ivuxolimab, an agonistic anti-OX40 (CD134) antibody.

The repertoire was sequenced with immunoSEQ multiplex PCR; TCRdb's copy has only in-frame clones and lacks some. This sample has about 58,000 clones, with about 88% found just once. Losses at the gene ends were 2 bases for V and 4 bases for J; bases not matched to a gene: 5. Germline CDR1 MNHNS, CDR2 SASEGT. The CDR3 is 15 residues long. The source is an adult with an advanced solid tumor such as melanoma, head and neck, liver or kidney cancer. V gene TRBV6-1 combines with J gene TRBJ2-7; 10 positions agree with TRBD2. The starting material was CD4+ or CD8+ T cells sorted from blood, obtained in a trial of the OX40 agonist ivuxolimab. CDR3 sequence reads: CASSESSGSFYEQYF. The CDR3, as DNA: TGTGCCAGCAGTGAATCTAGCGGGAGCTTTTACGAGCAGTACTTC.